The 16 T cell receptor beta chains below were found in one sample sequenced in a study of cytomegalovirus exposure and HLA in healthy donors (dated by TCRdb to about 2017). The method was the immunoSEQ multiplex PCR assay. A mixture of 60 forward primers for TCR Vbeta segments and 13 reverse primers for TCR Jbeta segments was used in the multiplex PCR. TCRdb's version of the immuneACCESS table is confined to in-frame rearrangements and falls short of the full clone set. An unresolved V gene accounts for under half of the shortfall where checked; the remainder is of unknown origin. Recorded for this sample are some 100,000 clones; around 75% of them occurred a single time. The ten largest clonotypes hold roughly 13% of the sample. Material for sequencing was PBMCs. The receptors derive from a male donor in good health and CMV-seropositive.

The J gene is TRBJ2-7, the V gene TRBV6-5, with D possibly being TRBD1 (6 bases). The germline V gene has CDR1 MNHEY and CDR2 SVGAGI. Trimming cost V 2 bases and J 3 bases, with 11 bases left between them. The CDR3 extends over 14 amino acids. In nucleotides, the CDR3 is TGTGCCAGCAGTTACCGGGCACAGGGCTACGAGCAGTACTTC. Protein: CASSYRAQGYEQYF.

The chain is built from TRBV7-9 and TRBJ1-6, with unresolved D. The CDR3 contains 13 residues. V was pared by 2 bases and J by 11 bases, with 10 bases between. Germline-derived CDR1 and CDR2 are SEHNR and FQNEAQ (reference sequence). The CDR3 reads CASSLNSEAPLHF. CDR3 nucleotides: TGTGCCAGCAGCTTAAATTCTGAGGCACCCCTCCACTTT.

V usage is TRBV9 and J usage is TRBJ2-1; 12 bases match TRBD2. V was clipped by 3 bases and J by 9 bases; unmatched bases: 7. The germline CDR1 and CDR2 sequences are SGDLS and YYNGEE. The CDR3 extends over 15 amino acids. The CDR3 spells CASSASGGAAFEQFF. The CDR3 DNA sequence: TGTGCCAGCAGCGCTAGCGGGGGGGCTGCGTTTGAGCAGTTCTTC.

This rearrangement joins TRBV18 to TRBJ2-3; D gene uncertain. Trimming pared 6 bases from V and 0 bases from J, leaving 19 bases between. CDR3 length equals 17 residues. Germline values: CDR1 KGHSH, CDR2 LQKENI. The CDR3 spells CASSRLGRRSSTDTQYF. The CDR3 DNA sequence: TGTGCCAGCTCCCGCCTGGGCAGGCGATCTAGCACAGATACGCAGTATTTT.

The chain has TRBV4-1 and TRBJ2-7, with a weak D call TRBD1 (5 bases). V was pared by 4 bases and J by 3 bases, with 16 bases between. The CDR3 runs to 15 residues. CDR1 and CDR2 (germline): MGHRA, YSYEKL. CDR3 sequence (DNA): TGCGCCAGCAGCCCTAACCCGACAGCCAACTACGAGCAGTACTTC. Translating it yields CASSPNPTANYEQYF.

This clone has only a few counts. This chain uses TRBV4-3 with TRBJ2-1; possibly TRBD2 for D (7 bases). The V and J ends lost 0 bases and 4 bases respectively, with 13 bases between them. The CDR3 runs to 16 residues. Per the germline V gene, CDR1 is LGHNA and CDR2 is YSLEER. The CDR3 is CASSQDVGGAYNEQFF. The CDR3, as DNA: TGCGCCAGCAGCCAAGATGTGGGGGGGGCTTACAATGAGCAGTTCTTC.

This clone has a single count. The chain links TRBV29-1 to TRBJ2-1; D might be TRBD1 (6 bases). CDR1 is SQVTM, CDR2 ANQGSEA, per germline. The CDR3 contains 14 residues. Trimming left V 4 bases short and J 7 bases short, with 17 bases between. The DNA for the CDR3 is TGCAGCGTTGGGGGGCCCAATAGAGATAATGAGCAGTTCTTC. Its translation is CSVGGPNRDNEQFF.

J is TRBJ1-3 and V is TRBV5-1, with a tentative D call TRBD1 (5 bases). Trimming took 0 bases from V and 0 from J, leaving 7 bases between them. There are 15 residues in the CDR3. Germline-derived CDR1 and CDR2 are SGHRS and YFSETQ. CDR3 DNA: TGCGCCAGCAGCTTGGTCGGGGGCTCTGGAAACACCATATATTTT. It codes for CASSLVGGSGNTIYF.

The V gene is TRBV6-5, the J gene TRBJ2-1; perhaps TRBD1 as D (6 bases). Per germline, CDR1 MNHEY and CDR2 SVGAGI. The CDR3 spans 12 residues. The V end lost 5 bases, the J end lost 9 bases, and 11 bases lay between the germline ends. CDR3 amino acids: CASSRGGSEQFF. CDR3 nucleotides: TGTGCCAGCAGTCGAGGGGGAAGTGAGCAGTTCTTC.

J is TRBJ1-5 and V is TRBV10-1; 8 nucleotides agree with TRBD1. V dropped 6 bases and J dropped 1; count of bases not matched to a gene: 8. The CDR3 length is 16 residues. Per germline, CDR1 WNHNN and CDR2 SYGVQD (reference sequence). The CDR3 DNA reads TGCGCCAGCAGAGATCAGGGGGCTGGGAGCAATCAGCCCCAGCATTTT. As protein: CASRDQGAGSNQPQHF.

The chain employs TRBV28 and TRBJ2-6; D unclear. The CDR3 is made up of 15 amino acids. V gave up 3 bases and J gave up 0 bases, with 6 bases separating them. The germline V gene has CDR1 MDHEN and CDR2 SYDVKM. Written as DNA, the CDR3 is TGTGCCAGCAGTTTTATGTTCTCTGGGGCCAACGTCCTGACTTTC. Translation: CASSFMFSGANVLTF.

The chain employs TRBV5-1 and TRBJ2-5; D is unclear. CDR3 length: 13 residues. Germline V lookup: CDR1 SGHRS, CDR2 YFSETQ. The V end lost 5 bases, the J end lost 6 bases, and 14 bases lay between the germline ends. CDR3 amino acids: CASRYSWRKTQYF. The CDR3, as DNA: TGCGCCAGCAGATATAGCTGGAGAAAGACCCAGTACTTC.

This chain uses TRBV2 with TRBJ2-5; TRBD1 matches at 7 bases. CDR1 SNHLY and CDR2 FYNNEI come from the germline V gene. The CDR3 runs to 14 residues. The V gene end was trimmed by 7 bases and the J gene end by 2 bases; junction bases not matched to a gene: 7. CDR3 sequence (DNA): TGTGCCAGCAATAAGGGACAGCTTCAAGAGACCCAGTACTTC. Its translation: CASNKGQLQETQYF.

The rearrangement joins TRBV11-3 to TRBJ2-5; D unclear. Germline CDR1 is SGHNT and CDR2 is YENEEA. The CDR3 loop spans 11 amino acids. Between the trimmed V and J ends, which lost 3 bases and 3 bases, there was a span of 2 bases. The CDR3 loop is CASSFKETQYF. The CDR3 nucleotides are TGTGCCAGCAGCTTCAAAGAGACCCAGTACTTC.

This chain links TRBV4-2 with TRBJ2-1, with D tentatively TRBD2 (6 bases). The CDR3 extends over 16 amino acids. Trimming pared 7 bases from V and 10 bases from J, leaving 26 bases between. Germline CDR1 reads LGHNA; CDR2 reads YNFKEQ. CDR3 loop: CASTGKGRRNLSEQFF. In DNA form, the CDR3 reads TGTGCCAGCACGGGCAAGGGGAGGCGGAATCTATCGGAGCAGTTCTTC.

The CDR3 region is CASSRSLGGSNTGELFF. The CDR3 bases are TGCGCCAGCAGCCGAAGCCTGGGGGGGTCGAACACCGGGGAGCTGTTTTTT. This chain links TRBV4-3 with TRBJ2-2; 7 bases are shared with TRBD2. Trimming cost V 4 bases and J 0 bases; bases outside gene matches: 8. CDR3 length: 17 amino acids. Germline-derived CDR1 and CDR2 are LGHNA and YSLEER.